Below are 20 T cell receptor beta chains sequenced from a single sample in a study of T-cell memory formation after mild COVID-19. In TCRdb, the 5' RACE reads were re-called with MiXCR into one record per CDR3 protein. The table lists 400,000 or so distinct CDR3 sequences, over 20% of them singletons. Specimen: PBMCs or a T cell subset sorted from them (not recorded which). The receptors were sampled from an adult woman who had mild COVID-19 (a few samples of this study predate the infection). Cell type and time point are not known.

The sample holds a few counts of this clonotype. The rearrangement uses TRBV25-1 and TRBJ1-4; 9 positions match TRBD1. The ends lost 8 bases at V and 7 bases at J; junction bases unmatched: 5. The V gene's germline CDR1 is MGHDK and CDR2 SYGVNS. The length of the CDR3 is 13 residues. CDR3 protein: CASRTGGGEKLFF. CDR3 in DNA: TGTGCCAGCCGCACAGGGGGCGGTGAAAAACTGTTTTTT.

In its sample, this clonotype was seen a few times. The chain joins TRBV4-3 to TRBJ2-1, with no clear D. The germline CDR1 and CDR2 sequences are LGHNA and YSLEER. V lost 0 bases to trimming and J lost 5 bases, with 5 bases between them. This CDR3 is 13 amino acids long. The CDR3 is CASSQDTHNEQFF. As DNA, the CDR3 is TGCGCCAGCAGCCAAGATACCCACAATGAGCAGTTCTTC.

V usage is TRBV20-1 and J usage is TRBJ2-5; D not resolved. The CDR3 is 14 amino acids. V was pared by 0 bases and J by 1 base, with 9 bases between. The V gene's germline CDR1 is DFQATT and CDR2 SNEGSKA (reference sequence). The CDR3 loop reads CSARDGAIQETQYF. CDR3 bases: TGCAGTGCTAGAGATGGAGCGATCCAAGAGACCCAGTACTTC.

This clonotype was found many times. The CDR3 DNA reads as TGTGCCAGCACGCGGCCCCCCGGGGAGCTGTTTTTT. This sequence encodes CASTRPPGELFF. This chain links TRBV27 with TRBJ2-2; D gene ambiguous. The V and J ends lost 7 bases and 6 bases respectively, with 9 bases between them. The CDR3 is 12 residues long. CDR1 and CDR2 from the germline V gene are MNHEY and SMNVEV (reference sequence).

The chain employs TRBV30 and TRBJ2-1, with D hard to call. V dropped 0 bases and J dropped 9 bases, with 6 bases sitting between them. Germline CDR1 reads GTSNPN; CDR2 reads SVGIG (reference sequence). The CDR3 runs 11 residues. The CDR3 loop reads CAWSVGGEQFF. The CDR3 nucleotides read TGTGCCTGGAGTGTAGGCGGTGAGCAGTTCTTC.

This CDR3 is CASSPARYGYTF. The DNA of the CDR3 is TGTGCCAGCAGCCCAGCACGGTATGGCTACACCTTC. The genes are TRBV7-9 and TRBJ1-2; no definite D call. Germline assignment: CDR1 SEHNR and CDR2 FQNEAQ (reference sequence). CDR3 length: 12 residues. Trimming pared 5 bases from V and 5 bases from J, leaving 9 bases between. Variable domain in full (rest from reference TRBV7-9 and TRBJ1-2): DTGVSQNPRHKITKRGQNVTFRCDPISEHNRLYWYRQTLGQGPEFLTYFQNEAQLEKSRLLSDRFSAERPKGSFSTLEIQRTEQGDSAMYLCASSPARYGYTFGSGTRLTVV.

This clonotype was observed a handful of times. The chain has TRBV12-3 or TRBV12-4 and TRBJ2-7; D call uncertain. The CDR3 totals 13 residues. Trimming left V 6 bases short and J 0 bases short, with 9 bases between. CDR3 DNA sequence: TGTGCCAGCAGCCCCTACCACTCCTACGAGCAGTACTTC. It specifies CASSPYHSYEQYF.

J is TRBJ2-2 and V is TRBV5-1; either TRBD1 or TRBD2 may supply D (5 bases each). The CDR3 contains 17 residues. Germline CDR1 and CDR2: SGHRS and YFSETQ. V dropped 4 bases and J dropped 0 bases, with 16 bases sitting between them. This CDR3 is CASSQHRDGANTGELFF. CDR3 bases: TGCGCCAGCAGCCAACACCGGGACGGCGCGAACACCGGGGAGCTGTTTTTT.

The sample holds a few counts of this clonotype. The genes are TRBV19 and TRBJ2-1, with a possible D match to TRBD1 (7 bases). The CDR3 covers 16 residues. In germline, CDR1 is LNHDA, CDR2 SQIVND (reference sequence). Trimming removed 7 bases at V and 3 bases at J, with 19 bases between. The CDR3: CASNPPAGGGYNEQFF. As DNA, the CDR3 is TGTGCCAGTAACCCACCCGCAGGGGGAGGCTACAATGAGCAGTTCTTC.

This clonotype was counted once. The V and J genes are TRBV11-2 and TRBJ2-5; D possibly matches TRBD1 or TRBD2 (5 bases each). This CDR3 spans 14 amino acids. Trimming removed 7 bases from V and 2 bases from J, with 14 bases in between. Germline CDR1 and CDR2: SGHAT and FQNNGV. This chain's CDR3 is CASTPPGAQETQYF. In nucleotides, the CDR3 is TGTGCCAGCACCCCCCCCGGGGCACAAGAGACCCAGTACTTC.

Many counts were recorded for this clonotype. The V call is TRBV12-3 or TRBV12-4, the J call TRBJ2-5, with D tentatively TRBD2 (7 bases). The germline V and J ends were trimmed by 6 bases and 1 base, with 18 bases remaining between them. This CDR3 contains 16 residues. CDR3 nucleotide sequence: TGTGCCAGCAGCGAGGGGGGCGGGGGCCGCCAAGAGACCCAGTACTTC. This sequence encodes CASSEGGGGRQETQYF.

This clonotype was counted a few times. J is TRBJ2-1 and V is TRBV24-1; no definite D call. With 4 bases removed from V and 2 bases from J, the gap between germline ends came to 5 bases. This CDR3 is 13 amino acids long. CDR1 is KGHDR and CDR2 is SFDVKD in the germline V gene. This CDR3 reads CATSDATYNEQFF. In DNA, the CDR3 is TGTGCCACCAGTGACGCGACCTACAATGAGCAGTTCTTC.

This clonotype appeared a few times. The chain couples TRBV5-1 to TRBJ2-6; D uncertain. Trimming removed 0 bases at V and 3 bases at J, with 4 bases between. The CDR3 totals 14 residues. Germline-derived CDR1 and CDR2 are SGHRS and YFSETQ. This CDR3 is CASSLENGANVLTF. Written as DNA, the CDR3 is TGCGCCAGCAGCTTGGAGAATGGGGCCAACGTCCTGACTTTC.

This sequence joins TRBV7-9 and TRBJ1-1; D unresolved. Germline V gene sequence: CDR1 SEHNR, CDR2 FQNEAQ (reference sequence). V was trimmed by 2 bases and J by 3 bases, leaving 7 bases between them. This CDR3 is 13 amino acids long. The CDR3 DNA reads TGTGCCAGCAGCTTAAGATCCTACACTGAAGCTTTCTTT. It encodes CASSLRSYTEAFF. Full variable domain (remainder filled in from reference TRBV7-9 and TRBJ1-1): DTGVSQNPRHKITKRGQNVTFRCDPISEHNRLYWYRQTLGQGPEFLTYFQNEAQLEKSRLLSDRFSAERPKGSFSTLEIQRTEQGDSAMYLCASSLRSYTEAFFGQGTRLTVV.

The J gene is TRBJ1-5, the V gene TRBV4-2, with D possibly being TRBD1 (6 bases). Germline values: CDR1 LGHNA, CDR2 YNFKEQ. With 3 bases removed from V and 2 bases from J, the gap between germline ends came to 14 bases. The CDR3 totals 16 residues. As DNA, the CDR3 is TGTGCCAGCAGCCAGGGTGGACAGATACGCAATCAGCCCCAGCATTTT. Residues: CASSQGGQIRNQPQHF.

The rearrangement links TRBV14 to TRBJ2-7; perhaps TRBD1 as D (7 bases). CDR1 and CDR2 from the germline V gene are SGHDN and FVKESK. The CDR3 runs 11 residues. CDR3 bases: TGTGCGCGGGACAGTTCCTACGAGCAGTACTTC. Translating it yields CARDSSYEQYF.

The chain carries TRBV19 and TRBJ1-6; tentatively, D is TRBD1 (5 bases). The ends were cut back, 4 bases at V and 5 bases at J, with 15 bases in the middle. Per the germline V gene, CDR1 is LNHDA and CDR2 is SQIVND (reference sequence). The CDR3 contains 16 residues. In DNA form, the CDR3 reads TGTGCCAGTAGTACGCCCACCGGGACGGATAATTCACCCCTCCACTTT. Encoded protein: CASSTPTGTDNSPLHF.

The sample holds a few counts of this clonotype. The CDR3 DNA reads as TGTGCCAGCAGTTGGGTGGGGGCTAACACCGGGGAGCTGTTTTTT. Translating gives CASSWVGANTGELFF. The chain has TRBV6-5 and TRBJ2-2; D perhaps matches TRBD1 (6 bases). The V end was cut by 4 bases, the J end by 2 bases, with 11 bases between. The CDR3 covers 15 residues. CDR1 is MNHEY, CDR2 SVGAGI, per germline.

As DNA, the CDR3 is TGTGCCAGCAGCGCGACAGACGGTACGCAGTATTTT. This translates into CASSATDGTQYF. The genes are TRBV3-1 and TRBJ2-3; possible D gene TRBD1, 5 bases. The germline gives CDR1 LGHDT, CDR2 YNNKEL (reference sequence). The CDR3 is 12 amino acids. V dropped 5 bases and J dropped 8 bases, with 11 bases sitting between them.

The chain recombines TRBV20-1 with TRBJ1-3, with TRBD1 matching over 7 bases. J was trimmed by 2 bases and V by 5 bases; bases with no gene match: 0. The CDR3 is made up of 12 amino acids. CDR1 and CDR2 (germline): DFQATT, SNEGSKA (reference sequence). In nucleotides, the CDR3 is TGCAGTGCTGACAGGGCTGGAAACACCATATATTTT. This sequence encodes CSADRAGNTIYF.